This T cell receptor beta chain was retrieved from a study of cytomegalovirus exposure and HLA in healthy donors. Amplification used 60 Vbeta primers and 13 Jbeta primers. Sequencing was performed with immunoSEQ multiplex PCR; in TCRdb, only in-frame clones are kept and a portion is missing. The sample includes fewer than 110,000 clones. The source material was PBMCs. The sequence derives from a man aged 40-55 years in good health and CMV-seronegative.

The CDR3 DNA is TGTGCCAGCAGCTTACCGGGTAACACTGAAGCTTTCTTT. It is translated as CASSLPGNTEAFF. The chain is built from TRBV7-8 and TRBJ1-1; no reliable D call. The CDR3 is 13 amino acids. CDR1 SGHVS and CDR2 FQNEAQ come from the germline V gene. Deletions cut 2 bases from V and 2 bases from J, with 6 bases between.